Shown below are 11 T cell receptor beta chains from a single sample sequenced in a study of beta chain features in type 1 diabetes. The whole isolated RNA underwent reverse transcription, so sequencing captured expressed TCRB transcripts. The table came from immunoSEQ multiplex PCR; TCRdb's copy has only in-frame clones and leaves some out. The sample shows around 450,000 clones, about an eighth of them seen only once. The sequencing sample was made of naive CD4+ T cells from blood. The receptors stem from a young woman in good health.

The chain carries TRBV18 and TRBJ2-1; D is uncertain. This CDR3 region has 14 residues. Germline V gives CDR1 KGHSH, CDR2 LQKENI. V was cut by 3 bases and J by 8 bases, with 14 bases left in between. The CDR3 region is CASSPMRPDDEQFF. The CDR3, as DNA: TGTGCCAGCTCACCCATGAGACCAGACGATGAGCAGTTCTTC.

This clone was observed a few times. The chain recombines TRBV27 with TRBJ1-2, with 8 bases identical to TRBD1. Germline-derived CDR1 and CDR2 are MNHEY and SMNVEV (reference sequence). This CDR3 is built from 15 residues. Trimming took 5 bases from V and 0 from J; bases not matched to a gene: 5. The CDR3 spells CASSIGTGANYGYTF. CDR3 DNA: TGTGCCAGCAGTATAGGGACAGGCGCTAACTATGGCTACACCTTC.

The rearrangement joins TRBV7-7 to TRBJ2-2; no reliable D call. With 11 bases removed from V and 5 bases from J, the gap between germline ends came to 9 bases. CDR1 and CDR2 (germline): SSHAT, FNYEAQ (reference sequence). CDR3 size: 11 residues. Written as DNA, the CDR3 is TGTGCCGCCCTGTGGACCGGGGAGCTGTTTTTT. Its translation is CAALWTGELFF. Full variable domain (rest looked up from reference TRBV7-7 and TRBJ2-2): GAGVSQSPRYKVTKRGQDVTLRCDPISSHATLYWYQQALGQGPEFLTYFNYEAQPDKSGLPSDRFSAERPEGSISTLTIQRTEQRDSAMYRCAALWTGELFFGEGSRLTVL.

The chain uses TRBV4-3 and TRBJ1-6; a possible D gene is TRBD1 (5 bases). The CDR3 contains 14 residues. Germline CDR1 reads LGHNA; CDR2 reads YSLEER. V gave up 3 bases and J gave up 7 bases, with 10 bases separating them. The CDR3 spells CASSHVDRNSPLHF. The CDR3 DNA reads as TGCGCCAGCAGCCACGTCGACAGAAATTCACCCCTCCACTTT.

The chain links TRBV9 to TRBJ2-1; 10 bases match TRBD2. This CDR3 is built from 18 residues. CDR1 SGDLS and CDR2 YYNGEE come from the germline V gene. The junction had 15 bases not matched to a gene; V was cut back by 4 bases and J by 5 bases. The CDR3, as DNA: TGTGCCAGCAGCCCCATCCACTCACTAGCGGGGCGAAACAATGAGCAGTTCTTC. This gives the protein CASSPIHSLAGRNNEQFF.

V usage is TRBV7-6 and J usage is TRBJ1-2; D is perhaps TRBD1 (6 bases). The V and J ends lost 5 bases and 7 bases respectively, with 17 bases between them. Germline V lookup: CDR1 SGHVS, CDR2 FNYEAQ. The CDR3 extends over 14 amino acids. CDR3 sequence: CASSQLGGISGYTF. Written as DNA, the CDR3 is TGTGCCAGCAGCCAGCTAGGGGGTATTAGTGGCTACACCTTC.

The rearrangement uses TRBV2 and TRBJ2-4; TRBD1 matches at 8 bases. CDR1 is SNHLY and CDR2 is FYNNEI in the germline V gene. The CDR3 has 14 residues. V lost 6 bases, J lost 0 bases, and 1 base stayed unmatched. The CDR3 reads CASRTGAAKNIQYF. The CDR3 DNA is TGTGCCAGCAGGACAGGGGCAGCCAAAAACATTCAGTACTTC.

This clone was counted between two and nine times. The chain employs TRBV9 and TRBJ2-3, with 9 bases identical to TRBD2. Germline V lookup: CDR1 SGDLS, CDR2 YYNGEE. This CDR3 has 17 amino acids. J gave up 1 base and V 0 bases, and 6 bases lay outside the gene matches. DNA for the CDR3: TGTGCCAGCAGCGTAGGACTAGCGGAGCTTCGCACAGATACGCAGTATTTT. Its protein product is CASSVGLAELRTDTQYF.

The gene calls are TRBV5-1 and TRBJ2-7, with 8 bases lining up with TRBD2. The trim removed 6 bases at V and 0 bases at J, leaving 14 bases unmatched. The germline gives CDR1 SGHRS, CDR2 YFSETQ. The CDR3 covers 17 residues. CDR3 sequence reads: CASTRLAGPASSYEQYF. The CDR3 region has the DNA TGCGCCAGCACGCGGTTAGCGGGACCAGCTAGCTCCTACGAGCAGTACTTC.

This clone was recorded a few times. Distinct nucleotide sequences in the sample also encode this CDR3. The chain uses TRBV20-1 and TRBJ2-4; D not resolved. Germline-derived CDR1 and CDR2 are DFQATT and SNEGSKA (reference sequence). This CDR3 is built from 10 residues. The V end lost 6 bases, the J end lost 3 bases, and 3 bases lay between the germline ends. Here the CDR3 DNA reads TGCAGTGCGAGCAAAAACATTCAGTACTTC. It translates to CSASKNIQYF.

This clone was picked up a small number of times. The chain combines TRBV11-3 with TRBJ2-2; D is ambiguous. The germline V gene encodes CDR1 SGHNT and CDR2 YENEEA. V dropped 3 bases and J dropped 3 bases, with 8 bases sitting between them. The CDR3 consists of 14 residues. The CDR3 protein is CASSLGLDTGELFF. The DNA of the CDR3 is TGTGCCAGCAGCTTGGGCCTGGACACCGGGGAGCTGTTTTTT.